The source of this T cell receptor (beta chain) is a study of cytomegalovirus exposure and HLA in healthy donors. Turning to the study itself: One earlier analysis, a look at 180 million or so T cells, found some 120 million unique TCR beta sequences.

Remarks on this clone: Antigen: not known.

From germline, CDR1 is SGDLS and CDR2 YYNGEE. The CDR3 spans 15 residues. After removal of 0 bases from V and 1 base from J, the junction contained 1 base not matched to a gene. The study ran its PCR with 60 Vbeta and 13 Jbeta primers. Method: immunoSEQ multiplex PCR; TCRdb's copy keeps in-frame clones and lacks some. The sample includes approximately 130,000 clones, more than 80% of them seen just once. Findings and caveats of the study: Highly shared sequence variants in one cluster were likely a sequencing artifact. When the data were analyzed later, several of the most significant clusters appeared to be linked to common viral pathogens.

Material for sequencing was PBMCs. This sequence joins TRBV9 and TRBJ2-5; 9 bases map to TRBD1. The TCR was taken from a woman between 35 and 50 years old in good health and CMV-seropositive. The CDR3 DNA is TGTGCCAGCAGCGTAGACAGGGGGCGCCAAGAGACCCAGTACTTC. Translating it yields CASSVDRGRQETQYF.